These T cell receptor beta chains were read from a single sample in a study of patients and donors after allogeneic stem cell transplantation. TCRdb redid the calling of the RT-PCR reads with MiXCR, one entry per CDR3 protein. Among about a million distinct CDR3 sequences listed, approximately 18% were seen once. Sequencing was done on a sample of blood, either unsorted or a sorted T cell fraction (not recorded which). The receptor source for this set is a human donor who was either an allogeneic HSCT recipient or a stem cell or donor lymphocyte infusion donor (not recorded which). It is not recorded whose cells these are; they may come from a transplant donor. CDR3s include the opening cysteine and the closing phenylalanine or tryptophan. D genes are given only for firm matches.

CASGLAPTGEAEAFF TRBJ1-1 TRBV12-5 TRBD1
CASRSRGTGGLFF TRBJ2-2 TRBV28 -
CASSRGDGLNTEAFF TRBJ1-1 TRBV5-1 -
CASSPWGETYEQYF TRBJ2-7 TRBV7-9 -
CSVVVREAFF TRBJ1-1 TRBV29-1 -
CASSPTGGGSGEQFF TRBJ2-1 TRBV5-1 -
CASSPEGTGEIGGYTF TRBJ1-2 TRBV4-3 -
CASSLKGAHQPQHF TRBJ1-5 TRBV12-3/TRBV12-4 TRBD1
CASSQRDRVYQSSYNEQFF TRBJ2-1 TRBV4-3 TRBD1
CASSSLGTEAFF TRBJ1-1 TRBV7-6 -
CASSLSGGGEKLFF TRBJ1-4 TRBV12-3/TRBV12-4 -
CASSYRVGELFF TRBJ2-2 TRBV6-5 -
CASRYIGIQETQYF TRBJ2-5 TRBV6-5 -
CASSSDGRGETQYF TRBJ2-5 TRBV12-3/TRBV12-4 TRBD2
CASSFQANYGYTF TRBJ1-2 TRBV12-3/TRBV12-4 -
CATSRDRSIGEAFF TRBJ1-1 TRBV15 -
CASSAAEPRGRLGNTIYF TRBJ1-3 TRBV9 TRBD1
CSVEYGTGSYEQYF TRBJ2-7 TRBV29-1 TRBD1
CSVTGGTNTGELFF TRBJ2-2 TRBV29-1 TRBD2
CASSLGPYSYEQYF TRBJ2-7 TRBV11-3 -
CASSTTGLYGYTF TRBJ1-2 TRBV12-3/TRBV12-4 -
CATSLSTGGEQYF TRBJ2-7 TRBV15 TRBD1
CASSFDRAGDTQYF TRBJ2-3 TRBV16 TRBD1
CASSQDRRERVQETQYF TRBJ2-5 TRBV3-1 -
CASSFRTAVHQPQHF TRBJ1-5 TRBV12-3/TRBV12-4 -
CASSSTGPYEQYF TRBJ2-7 TRBV12-3/TRBV12-4 -
CASSYLGTGEPYEQYF TRBJ2-7 TRBV6-2/TRBV6-3 TRBD1
CASSPRTREPRTGELFF TRBJ2-2 TRBV7-9 -
CASSHWTNYNEQFF TRBJ2-1 TRBV3-1 -
CASSLSDRFSPNTEAFF TRBJ1-1 TRBV27 -
CASTHGGVGNEQFF TRBJ2-1 TRBV28 TRBD2
CASSPATDRDYYGYTF TRBJ1-2 TRBV3-1 TRBD1
CSTRQGANTQYF TRBJ2-3 TRBV29-1 TRBD1
CASSKGGSNQPQHF TRBJ1-5 TRBV28 -
CSARAAGRGSGNTIYF TRBJ1-3 TRBV20-1 -
CASSSTGTGRGTEAFF TRBJ1-1 TRBV7-2 TRBD1
CASSVSGTSGNTIYF TRBJ1-3 TRBV9 -